One sample yielded the 31 T cell receptor beta chains listed below, sequenced in a study of shared clonotypes between healthy human individuals. Produced via immunoSEQ multiplex PCR; TCRdb's table is partial and in-frame only. The sample yields over a million clones, about 70% seen once. What was sequenced was memory CD4+ T cells sorted from blood. As to subset: CD45RA-negative fraction. These receptors were taken from a man younger than 35 in good health.

The chain links TRBV28 to TRBJ1-5; D ambiguous. Trimming removed 6 bases at V and 2 bases at J, with 14 bases between. The CDR3 has 15 residues. Germline values: CDR1 MDHEN, CDR2 SYDVKM. The CDR3 region is CASRNTDLGNQPQHF. CDR3 DNA: TGTGCCAGCAGGAACACCGATTTAGGCAATCAGCCCCAGCATTTT.

CDR3 nucleotides: TGCGCCAGCAGCCAATCCTCTGGACAGGGGATGGGGGATACGCAGTATTTT. Its translation is CASSQSSGQGMGDTQYF. The V call is TRBV4-1, the J call TRBJ2-3; 9 bases fit TRBD1. Germline CDR1 and CDR2: MGHRA and YSYEKL. The CDR3 is 17 amino acids. The V and J ends lost 2 bases and 6 bases, in that order; junction bases with no gene match: 12.

The chain joins TRBV11-2 to TRBJ2-3; 7 nucleotides match TRBD2. CDR1 is SGHAT, CDR2 FQNNGV, per germline. CDR3 size: 15 residues. J was trimmed by 2 bases and V by 5 bases; bases with no gene match: 7. CDR3 in amino acids: CASSLGTTYTDTQYF. CDR3 DNA: TGTGCCAGCAGCCTCGGGACTACTTACACAGATACGCAGTATTTT.

The gene calls are TRBV2 and TRBJ1-4, with TRBD1 matching over 8 bases. Unmatched junction bases numbered 4, after V lost 5 bases and J lost 14 bases. This CDR3 contains 11 residues. Germline CDR1 and CDR2: SNHLY and FYNNEI. The CDR3 here is CASSPDRGLFF. In nucleotides, the CDR3 is TGTGCCAGCAGTCCCGACAGGGGTCTGTTTTTT. Together with reference TRBV2 and TRBJ1-4, the CDR3 gives the full variable domain: EPEVTQTPSHQVTQMGQEVILRCVPISNHLYFYWYRQILGQKVEFLVSFYNNEISEKSEIFDDQFSVERPDGSNFTLKIRSTKLEDSAMYFCASSPDRGLFFGSGTQLSVL.

The chain recombines TRBV4-3 with TRBJ2-3; D gene unclear. CDR1 is LGHNA, CDR2 YSLEER, per germline. V gave up 0 bases and J gave up 7 bases, with 8 bases separating them. The CDR3 runs 13 residues. The CDR3 here is CASSQDFRNTQYF. CDR3 nucleotides: TGCGCCAGCAGCCAAGACTTCAGGAATACGCAGTATTTT.

V and J are TRBV2 and TRBJ1-5, with a weak D call TRBD1 (5 bases). The CDR3 spans 15 residues. The germline V gene has CDR1 SNHLY and CDR2 FYNNEI. Trimming left V 3 bases short and J 1 base short, with 10 bases between. CDR3 sequence (DNA): TGTGCCAGCAGTGAGGCAGGGAGGAGCAATCAGCCCCAGCATTTT. It codes for CASSEAGRSNQPQHF.

The V gene is TRBV20-1, the J gene TRBJ1-2, with D possibly being TRBD1 (5 bases). The CDR3 is 11 residues long. V shed 1 base and J shed 6 bases, with 6 bases lying between them. CDR1 is DFQATT and CDR2 is SNEGSKA in the germline V gene (reference sequence). CDR3 coding DNA: TGCAGTGCTAGAGTCAGGGATGGCTACACCTTC. This translates into CSARVRDGYTF.

The J gene is TRBJ2-3, the V gene TRBV5-4; 7 nucleotides align to TRBD1. CDR3 length: 18 amino acids. The trim removed 4 bases at V and 0 bases at J, leaving 14 bases unmatched. Germline CDR1 and CDR2: SGHNT and YYREEE (reference sequence). The CDR3 sequence is CASSPKMGTAFSTDTQYF. CDR3 nucleotide sequence: TGTGCCAGCAGCCCTAAAATGGGGACAGCTTTTAGCACAGATACGCAGTATTTT.

The V gene is TRBV6-5, the J gene TRBJ2-2, with 7 bases fitting TRBD1. The length of the CDR3 is 14 residues. The V segment lost 5 bases and the J segment 7 bases; nucleotides outside the gene matches: 7. The germline V gene has CDR1 MNHEY and CDR2 SVGAGI. CDR3 DNA: TGTGCCAGCAGTAAGACACAGGGGTACGGGGAGCTGTTTTTT. Translated, it gives CASSKTQGYGELFF.

The V and J genes are TRBV18 and TRBJ1-2; TRBD1 aligns across 7 bases. V lost 3 bases, J lost 4 bases, and 2 bases stayed unmatched. CDR1 KGHSH and CDR2 LQKENI come from the germline V gene. CDR3 length: 13 residues. CDR3 protein: CASSPGQLYGYTF. DNA of the CDR3: TGTGCCAGCTCACCGGGACAGCTCTATGGCTACACCTTC.

This chain joins TRBV5-1 and TRBJ1-4; D uncertain. Trimming took 4 bases from V and 5 from J, leaving 12 bases between them. This CDR3 is 14 amino acids long. CDR1 is SGHRS, CDR2 YFSETQ, per germline. CDR3 residues: CASSKEGGNEKLFF. Here the CDR3 DNA reads TGCGCCAGCAGCAAGGAGGGCGGGAATGAAAAACTGTTTTTT.

The chain carries TRBV18 and TRBJ2-3, with TRBD1 identical over 9 bases. The germline V gene has CDR1 KGHSH and CDR2 LQKENI. The trim removed 0 bases at V and 0 bases at J, leaving 4 bases unmatched. The length of the CDR3 is 17 residues. The CDR3 sequence is CASSPPTGGPSTDTQYF. CDR3 sequence (DNA): TGTGCCAGCTCACCACCCACAGGGGGCCCCAGCACAGATACGCAGTATTTT.

This sequence joins TRBV2 and TRBJ2-1; 10 bases are a match to TRBD2. The germline CDR1 and CDR2 sequences are SNHLY and FYNNEI. There are 15 residues in the CDR3. The V and J ends lost 5 bases and 4 bases, in that order; junction bases with no gene match: 5. CDR3 amino acids: CASSSSGGGYNEQFF. The CDR3 region has the DNA TGTGCCAGCAGTTCTAGCGGGGGAGGATACAATGAGCAGTTCTTC.

Comments on this clone: A read error may account for a junction end that differs from germline. The V gene is TRBV7-7, the J gene TRBJ1-4, with 9 bases fitting TRBD1. Germline V gene sequence: CDR1 SSHAT, CDR2 FNYEAQ (reference sequence). The CDR3 totals 17 residues. The DNA of the CDR3 is TGTGCTAGCAGCGCCGGGACAGGGCCCGGTACAAATGAAAAACTGTTTTTT. Amino acids: CASSAGTGPGTNEKLFF.

The rearrangement joins TRBV4-1 to TRBJ1-6, with D maybe TRBD1 (5 bases). The germline V gene has CDR1 MGHRA and CDR2 YSYEKL. Trimming removed 0 bases at V and 7 bases at J, with 19 bases between. The CDR3 runs to 18 residues. CDR3 residues: CASSQDYQRDRGNSPLHF. CDR3 bases: TGCGCCAGCAGCCAAGACTATCAAAGAGACAGAGGCAATTCACCCCTCCACTTT.

CDR3 sequence reads: CASSLAGYHTPYEQYF. The DNA for the CDR3 is TGTGCCAGCAGCTTAGCGGGGTACCATACCCCCTACGAGCAGTACTTC. V gene TRBV7-8 combines with J gene TRBJ2-7; no clear D. This CDR3 spans 16 amino acids. Germline values: CDR1 SGHVS, CDR2 FQNEAQ. V lost 0 bases, J lost 2 bases, and 14 bases lay in between.

This clone has a single count. DNA for the CDR3: TGTGCCTGGAGTGAGGGGACAAGCTCCTACAATGAGCAGTTCTTC. This translates into CAWSEGTSSYNEQFF. This chain uses TRBV30 with TRBJ2-1; D is possibly TRBD1 (6 bases). The ends were cut back, 1 base at V and 0 bases at J, with 10 bases in the middle. This CDR3 is built from 15 residues. From germline, CDR1 is GTSNPN and CDR2 SVGIG (reference sequence).

The chain couples TRBV5-1 to TRBJ2-1; possibly TRBD1 or TRBD2 for D (5 bases each). Germline lookup yields CDR1 SGHRS and CDR2 YFSETQ. The ends were cut back, 0 bases at V and 9 bases at J, with 16 bases in the middle. This CDR3 contains 15 residues. The CDR3 loop reads CASSLDYPGGAEQFF. Here the CDR3 DNA reads TGCGCCAGCAGCTTGGACTATCCTGGGGGAGCTGAGCAGTTCTTC.

This clone came up many times. Mismatch with germline at one junction end may stem from a read error. The chain employs TRBV7-7 and TRBJ2-5; D is undetermined. CDR3 length equals 13 residues. Germline lookup yields CDR1 SSHAT and CDR2 FNYEAQ (reference sequence). The CDR3, as DNA: TGTGCTAGCAGCTTAGCTCCCCGGGAGACCCAGTACTTC. This codes for CASSLAPRETQYF.

This chain connects TRBV5-5 to TRBJ1-1; unclear D gene. This CDR3 is 15 amino acids long. Germline values: CDR1 SGHKS, CDR2 YYEKEE (reference sequence). V lost 0 bases to trimming and J lost 0 bases, with 9 bases between them. The CDR3 bases are TGTGCCAGCAGCTTGGCTGTGTCCTTGAACACTGAAGCTTTCTTT. Its translation: CASSLAVSLNTEAFF.

Of note for this clone: An end of the junction differs from the germline gene, which may be a read error. The J gene is TRBJ2-1, the V gene TRBV5-4, with D maybe TRBD1 (5 bases). Germline V lookup: CDR1 SGHNT, CDR2 YYREEE (reference sequence). The CDR3 sequence is 13 residues long. CDR3 nucleotides: TGTGCCAGCAGCTTGGCTGGAGAAGTCCCCAGGGTCTTC. Protein: CASSLAGEVPRVF.

This clone was observed a single time. The rearrangement joins TRBV6-6 to TRBJ1-1; no reliable D call. The germline gives CDR1 MNHNY, CDR2 SVGAGI (reference sequence). This CDR3 spans 14 amino acids. V shed 0 bases and J shed 2 bases, with 7 bases lying between them. The DNA of the CDR3 is TGTGCCAGCAGTTACTCGGCCAGTAACACTGAAGCTTTCTTT. Translating gives CASSYSASNTEAFF.

At least ten counts were recorded for this clone. The chain carries TRBV5-1 and TRBJ2-1; D unclear. The V gene lost 0 bases and the J gene lost 5 bases, with 9 bases spanning the gap. The CDR3 totals 14 residues. Germline values: CDR1 SGHRS, CDR2 YFSETQ. The CDR3 spells CASSLGDQHNEQFF. CDR3 nucleotide sequence: TGCGCCAGCAGCTTGGGAGACCAACACAATGAGCAGTTCTTC.

The rearrangement joins TRBV29-1 to TRBJ1-1; the D is unclear. Germline V gene data show CDR1 as SQVTM and CDR2 as ANQGSEA. This CDR3 contains 11 residues. V was clipped by 0 bases and J by 11 bases, with 10 bases between them. For the CDR3, the DNA is TGCAGCGTTGAAGATGCCCCCCAGGCTTTCTTT. Translation gives CSVEDAPQAFF.

This chain links TRBV19 with TRBJ2-7; D possibly corresponds to TRBD2 (5 bases). Trimming took 5 bases from V and 1 from J, leaving 12 bases between them. The CDR3 consists of 14 residues. The V gene's germline CDR1 is LNHDA and CDR2 SQIVND (reference sequence). This chain's CDR3 is CASSSRETSYEQYF. The CDR3 region has the DNA TGTGCCAGTAGTTCTCGGGAAACTTCCTACGAGCAGTACTTC.

This sequence joins TRBV5-5 and TRBJ2-7, with D maybe TRBD2 (6 bases). V was clipped by 4 bases and J by 2 bases, with 19 bases between them. This CDR3 comprises 16 residues. The germline gives CDR1 SGHKS, CDR2 YYEKEE (reference sequence). The CDR3 reads CASSPSSLAPAYEQYF. The CDR3 DNA reads TGTGCCAGCAGCCCCAGTTCTCTAGCGCCCGCCTACGAGCAGTACTTC.

V and J are TRBV19 and TRBJ2-3, with 7 bases matching TRBD1. Germline CDR1 reads LNHDA; CDR2 reads SQIVND (reference sequence). V lost 5 bases and J lost 2; bases outside the gene matches: 7. The CDR3 is 15 residues long. The CDR3 region has the DNA TGTGCCAGTAGTGTACAGGGGACCCCCACAGATACGCAGTATTTT. Translation gives CASSVQGTPTDTQYF.

The chain is built from TRBV18 and TRBJ1-1; 10 nucleotides agree with TRBD1. The CDR3 extends over 16 amino acids. Germline lookup yields CDR1 KGHSH and CDR2 LQKENI. Unmatched junction bases numbered 4, after V lost 3 bases and J lost 0 bases. The CDR3 region has the DNA TGTGCCAGCTCACCCCGACAGGGGGCGATGAACACTGAAGCTTTCTTT. This codes for CASSPRQGAMNTEAFF.

The V and J genes are TRBV4-1 and TRBJ1-2, with 7 bases fitting TRBD1. CDR1 is MGHRA, CDR2 YSYEKL, per germline. CDR3 length equals 14 residues. V lost 1 base to trimming and J lost 8 bases; unmatched junction nucleotides: 7. CDR3 sequence: CASSQADRERGYTF. The CDR3 DNA sequence: TGCGCCAGCAGCCAAGCTGACAGGGAAAGAGGCTACACCTTC.

This clone has a single count. The chain couples TRBV10-2 to TRBJ2-1, with 7 bases matching TRBD2. The germline V gene encodes CDR1 WSHSY and CDR2 SAAADI. V lost 6 bases to trimming and J lost 12 bases; unmatched junction nucleotides: 5. The CDR3 contains 11 residues. The CDR3 sequence: CASSTGLGQFF. CDR3 nucleotide sequence: TGCGCCAGCAGCACTGGACTAGGGCAGTTCTTC.

In its sample, this clone was seen a few times. The chain links TRBV30 to TRBJ1-1; weak D call: TRBD1 (6 bases). Looked up from germline, CDR1 is GTSNPN and CDR2 is SVGIG (reference sequence). V lost 6 bases and J lost 5, with 22 bases in between. This CDR3 contains 15 residues. CDR3 DNA: TGTGCCTGCCCCGGTGACGGGGGCGTAATAACTGAAGCTTTCTTT. It yields the protein CACPGDGGVITEAFF.